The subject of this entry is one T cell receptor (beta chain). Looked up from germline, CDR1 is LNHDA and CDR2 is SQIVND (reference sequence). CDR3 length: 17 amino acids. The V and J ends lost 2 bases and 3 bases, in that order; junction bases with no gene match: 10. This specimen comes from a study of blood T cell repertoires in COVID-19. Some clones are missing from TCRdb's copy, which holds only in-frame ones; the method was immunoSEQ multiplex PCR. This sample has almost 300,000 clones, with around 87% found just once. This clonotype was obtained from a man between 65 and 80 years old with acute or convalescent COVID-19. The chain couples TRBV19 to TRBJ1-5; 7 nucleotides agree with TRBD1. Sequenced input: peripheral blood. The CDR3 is CASSIWEGTADNQPQHF. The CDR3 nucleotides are TGTGCCAGTAGTATATGGGAAGGGACAGCCGACAATCAGCCCCAGCATTTT.